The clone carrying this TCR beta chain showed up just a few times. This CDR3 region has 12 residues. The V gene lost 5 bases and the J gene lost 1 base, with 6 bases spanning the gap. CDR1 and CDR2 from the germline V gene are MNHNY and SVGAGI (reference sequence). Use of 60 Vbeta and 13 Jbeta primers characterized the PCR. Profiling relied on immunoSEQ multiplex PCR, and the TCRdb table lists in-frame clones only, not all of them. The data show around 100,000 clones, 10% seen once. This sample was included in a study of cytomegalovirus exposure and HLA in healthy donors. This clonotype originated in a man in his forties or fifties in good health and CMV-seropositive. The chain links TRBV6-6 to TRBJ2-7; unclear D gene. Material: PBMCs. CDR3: CASSPSSYEQYF. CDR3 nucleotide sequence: TGTGCCAGCAGTCCCAGTTCCTACGAGCAGTACTTC.